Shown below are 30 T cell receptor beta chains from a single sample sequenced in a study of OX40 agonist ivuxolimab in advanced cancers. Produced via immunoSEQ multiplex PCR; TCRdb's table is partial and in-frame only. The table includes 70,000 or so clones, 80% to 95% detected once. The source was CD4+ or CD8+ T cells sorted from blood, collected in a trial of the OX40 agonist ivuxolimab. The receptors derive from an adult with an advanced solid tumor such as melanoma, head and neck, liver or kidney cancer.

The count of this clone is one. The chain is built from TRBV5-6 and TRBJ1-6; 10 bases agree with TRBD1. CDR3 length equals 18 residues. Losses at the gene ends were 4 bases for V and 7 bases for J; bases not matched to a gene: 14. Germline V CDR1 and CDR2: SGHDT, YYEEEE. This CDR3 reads CASSPRGGTGAINSPLHF. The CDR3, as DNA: TGTGCCAGCAGCCCTCGGGGAGGGACAGGGGCCATAAATTCACCCCTCCACTTT.

The CDR3 sequence: CASSYSLDRVTGELFF. CDR3 DNA: TGTGCCAGCAGTTACTCGCTAGACAGGGTCACCGGGGAGCTGTTTTTT. V usage is TRBV6-5 and J usage is TRBJ2-2, with TRBD1 identical over 7 bases. Germline V gives CDR1 MNHEY, CDR2 SVGAGI. With V trimmed by 0 bases and J by 4 bases, 5 bases remained unmatched. The CDR3 contains 16 residues.

The CDR3 spells CASSQDRGTLSYNEQFF. The CDR3 region has the DNA TGCGCCAGCAGCCAAGATAGGGGTACCCTGTCCTACAATGAGCAGTTCTTC. The V and J genes are TRBV4-1 and TRBJ2-1; D is possibly TRBD1 (5 bases). CDR3 size: 17 residues. CDR1 is MGHRA, CDR2 YSYEKL, per germline. V lost 0 bases to trimming and J lost 1 base, with 13 bases between them.

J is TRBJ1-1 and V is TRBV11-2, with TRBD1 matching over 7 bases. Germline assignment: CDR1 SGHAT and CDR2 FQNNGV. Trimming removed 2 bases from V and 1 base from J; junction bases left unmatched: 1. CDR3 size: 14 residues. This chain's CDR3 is CASSLWDRNTEAFF. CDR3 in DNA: TGTGCCAGCAGCTTATGGGACAGGAACACTGAAGCTTTCTTT.

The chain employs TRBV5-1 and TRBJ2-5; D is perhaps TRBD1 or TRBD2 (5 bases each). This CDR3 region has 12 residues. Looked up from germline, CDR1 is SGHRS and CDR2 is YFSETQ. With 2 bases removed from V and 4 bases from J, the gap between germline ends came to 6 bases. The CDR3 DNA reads TGCGCCAGCAGCTTTGGGGGAGAGACCCAGTACTTC. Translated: CASSFGGETQYF. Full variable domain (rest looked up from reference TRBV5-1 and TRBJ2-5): KAGVTQTPRYLIKTRGQQVTLSCSPISGHRSVSWYQQTPGQGLQFLFEYFSETQRNKGNFPGRFSGRQFSNSRSEMNVSTLELGDSALYLCASSFGGETQYFGPGTRLLVL.

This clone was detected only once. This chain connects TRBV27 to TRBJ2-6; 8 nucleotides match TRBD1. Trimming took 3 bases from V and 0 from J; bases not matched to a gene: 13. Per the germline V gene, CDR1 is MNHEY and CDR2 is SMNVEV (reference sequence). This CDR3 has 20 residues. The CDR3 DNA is TGTGCCAGCAGTTTTAGGGTTGACAGGGGCACAACCTCTGGGGCCAACGTCCTGACTTTC. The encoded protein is CASSFRVDRGTTSGANVLTF.

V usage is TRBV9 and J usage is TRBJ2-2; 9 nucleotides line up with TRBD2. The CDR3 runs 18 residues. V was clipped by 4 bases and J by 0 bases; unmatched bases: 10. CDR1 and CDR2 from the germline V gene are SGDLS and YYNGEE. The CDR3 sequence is CASSPPLAGGTNTGELFF. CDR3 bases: TGTGCCAGCAGCCCCCCTCTGGCGGGGGGGACGAACACCGGGGAGCTGTTTTTT.

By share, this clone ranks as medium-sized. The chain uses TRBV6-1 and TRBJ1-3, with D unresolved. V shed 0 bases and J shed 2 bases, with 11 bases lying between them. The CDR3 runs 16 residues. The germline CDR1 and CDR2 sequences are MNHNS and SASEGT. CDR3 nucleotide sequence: TGTGCCAGCAGTGAAGCGGAACCTAGGGCTGGAAACACCATATATTTT. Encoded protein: CASSEAEPRAGNTIYF.

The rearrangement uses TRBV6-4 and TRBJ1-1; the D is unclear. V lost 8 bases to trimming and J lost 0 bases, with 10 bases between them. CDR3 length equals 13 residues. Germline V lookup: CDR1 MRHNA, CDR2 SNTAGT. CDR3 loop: CASSPGMNTEAFF. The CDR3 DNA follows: TGTGCCAGCTCCCCGGGGATGAACACTGAAGCTTTCTTT.

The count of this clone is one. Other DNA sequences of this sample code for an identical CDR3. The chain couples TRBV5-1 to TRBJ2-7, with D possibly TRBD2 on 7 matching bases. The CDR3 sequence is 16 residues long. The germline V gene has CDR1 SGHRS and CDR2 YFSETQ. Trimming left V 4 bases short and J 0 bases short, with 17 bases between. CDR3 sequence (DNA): TGCGCCAGCAGCGCGGAGGGGGGGGGCGGCTCCTACGAGCAGTACTTC. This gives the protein CASSAEGGGGSYEQYF.

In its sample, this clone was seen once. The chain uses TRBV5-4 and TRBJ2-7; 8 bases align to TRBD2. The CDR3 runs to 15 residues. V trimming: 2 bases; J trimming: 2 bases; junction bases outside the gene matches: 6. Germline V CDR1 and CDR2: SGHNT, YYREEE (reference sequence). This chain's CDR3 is CASSFRGGAAYEQYF. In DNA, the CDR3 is TGTGCCAGCAGCTTTCGGGGGGGGGCCGCCTACGAGCAGTACTTC.

Written as DNA, the CDR3 is TGTGCCAGCAGTTTCGGCACCCTCGGGGACACCCTTACCTCGGAGCTGTTTTTT. It specifies CASSFGTLGDTLTSELFF. The chain joins TRBV27 to TRBJ2-2; D is perhaps TRBD1 (6 bases). The V gene lost 3 bases and the J gene lost 10 bases, with 27 bases spanning the gap. Germline V CDR1 and CDR2: MNHEY, SMNVEV (reference sequence). This CDR3 has 18 residues.

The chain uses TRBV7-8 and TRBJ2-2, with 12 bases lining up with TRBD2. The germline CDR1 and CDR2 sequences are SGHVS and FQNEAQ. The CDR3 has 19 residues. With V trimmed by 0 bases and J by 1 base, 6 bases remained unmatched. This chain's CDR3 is CASSLALLAGGLNTGELFF. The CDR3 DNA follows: TGTGCCAGCAGCTTAGCGCTACTAGCGGGGGGCTTGAACACCGGGGAGCTGTTTTTT.

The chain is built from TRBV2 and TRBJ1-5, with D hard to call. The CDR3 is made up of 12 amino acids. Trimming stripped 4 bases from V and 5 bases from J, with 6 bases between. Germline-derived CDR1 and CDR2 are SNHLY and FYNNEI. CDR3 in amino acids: CASSGQHQPQHF. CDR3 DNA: TGTGCCAGCAGTGGGCAGCATCAGCCCCAGCATTTT.

CDR3 loop: CASSELGEQYF. CDR3 nucleotides: TGTGCCAGCAGTGAACTGGGCGAGCAGTACTTC. This chain joins TRBV6-1 and TRBJ2-7; D unresolved. V lost 2 bases, J lost 6 bases, and 5 bases lay in between. Germline V gene data show CDR1 as MNHNS and CDR2 as SASEGT. The CDR3 spans 11 residues.

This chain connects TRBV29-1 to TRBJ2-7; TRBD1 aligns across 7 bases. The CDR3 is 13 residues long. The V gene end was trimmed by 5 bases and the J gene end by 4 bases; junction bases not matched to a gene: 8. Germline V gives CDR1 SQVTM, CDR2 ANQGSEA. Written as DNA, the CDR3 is TGCAGCGTTCTCTCCGCGACAGGGTACGAGCAGTACTTC. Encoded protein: CSVLSATGYEQYF.

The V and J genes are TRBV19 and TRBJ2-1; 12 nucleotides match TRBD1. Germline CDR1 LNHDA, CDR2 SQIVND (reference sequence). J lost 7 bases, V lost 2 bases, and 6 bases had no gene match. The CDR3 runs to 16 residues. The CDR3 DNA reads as TGTGCCAGTAGTATACTCGGGACAGGGGGCTGGAATGAGCAGTTCTTC. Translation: CASSILGTGGWNEQFF.

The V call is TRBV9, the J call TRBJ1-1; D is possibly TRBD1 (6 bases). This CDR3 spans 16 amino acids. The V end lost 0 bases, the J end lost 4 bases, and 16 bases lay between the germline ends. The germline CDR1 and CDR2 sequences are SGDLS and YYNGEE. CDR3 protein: CASSVVGGSPATEAFF. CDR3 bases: TGTGCCAGCAGCGTAGTCGGGGGCAGCCCAGCCACTGAAGCTTTCTTT.

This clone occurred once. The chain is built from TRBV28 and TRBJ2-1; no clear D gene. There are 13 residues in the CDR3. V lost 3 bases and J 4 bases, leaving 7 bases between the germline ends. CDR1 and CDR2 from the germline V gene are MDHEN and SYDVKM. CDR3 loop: CASSFIEYNEQFF. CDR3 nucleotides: TGTGCCAGCAGTTTTATAGAGTACAATGAGCAGTTCTTC. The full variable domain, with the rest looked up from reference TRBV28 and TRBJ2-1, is DVKVTQSSRYLVKRTGEKVFLECVQDMDHENMFWYRQDPGLGLRLIYFSYDVKMKEKGDIPEGYSVSREKKERFSLILESASTNQTSMYLCASSFIEYNEQFFGPGTRLTVL.

The CDR3 region has the DNA TGTGCCAGCAGTCCAAGACCGGGACAGGGGTACAATGAGCAGTTCTTC. Translation: CASSPRPGQGYNEQFF. This rearrangement joins TRBV7-9 to TRBJ2-1; 10 bases match TRBD1. The CDR3 is 16 amino acids. V lost 6 bases to trimming and J lost 4 bases; unmatched junction nucleotides: 9. Germline values: CDR1 SEHNR, CDR2 FQNEAQ (reference sequence).

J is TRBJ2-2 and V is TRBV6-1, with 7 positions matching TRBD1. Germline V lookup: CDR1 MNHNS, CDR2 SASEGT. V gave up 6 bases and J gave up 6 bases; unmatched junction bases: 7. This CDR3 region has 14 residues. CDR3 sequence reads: CASRNSQGPGELFF. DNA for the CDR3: TGTGCCAGCAGAAATTCACAGGGGCCCGGGGAGCTGTTTTTT.

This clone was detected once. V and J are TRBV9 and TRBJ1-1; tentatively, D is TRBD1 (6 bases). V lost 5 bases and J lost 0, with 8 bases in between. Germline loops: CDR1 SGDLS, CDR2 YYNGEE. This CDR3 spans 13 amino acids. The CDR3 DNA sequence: TGTGCCAGCAGTGAGGGGGTGAACACTGAAGCTTTCTTT. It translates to CASSEGVNTEAFF.

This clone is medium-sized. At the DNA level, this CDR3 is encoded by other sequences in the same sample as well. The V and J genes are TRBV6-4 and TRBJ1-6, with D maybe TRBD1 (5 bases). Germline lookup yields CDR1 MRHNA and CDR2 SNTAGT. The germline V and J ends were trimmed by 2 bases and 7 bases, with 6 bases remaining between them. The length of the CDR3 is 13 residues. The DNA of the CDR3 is TGTGCCAGCAGTGACCGGGACAATTCACCCCTCCACTTT. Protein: CASSDRDNSPLHF.

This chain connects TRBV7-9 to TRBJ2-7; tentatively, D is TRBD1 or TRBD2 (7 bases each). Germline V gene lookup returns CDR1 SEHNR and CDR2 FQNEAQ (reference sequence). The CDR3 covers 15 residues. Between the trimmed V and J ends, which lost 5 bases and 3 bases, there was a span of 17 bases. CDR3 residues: CASSQGQREVYEQYF. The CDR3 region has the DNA TGTGCCAGCAGCCAGGGACAGCGGGAAGTCTACGAGCAGTACTTC.

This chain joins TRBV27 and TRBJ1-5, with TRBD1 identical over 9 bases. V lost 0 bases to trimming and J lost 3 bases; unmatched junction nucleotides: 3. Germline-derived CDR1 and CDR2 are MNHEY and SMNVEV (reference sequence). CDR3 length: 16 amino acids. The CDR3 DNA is TGTGCCAGCAGTTTATCGACAGGGGGATTCAATCAGCCCCAGCATTTT. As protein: CASSLSTGGFNQPQHF.

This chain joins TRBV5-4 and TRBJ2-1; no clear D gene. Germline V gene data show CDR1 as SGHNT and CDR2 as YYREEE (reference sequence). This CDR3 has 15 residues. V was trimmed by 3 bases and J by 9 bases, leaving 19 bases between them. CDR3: CASSSSVGWGSEQFF. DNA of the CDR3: TGTGCCAGCAGCTCCTCGGTGGGGTGGGGTTCTGAGCAGTTCTTC.

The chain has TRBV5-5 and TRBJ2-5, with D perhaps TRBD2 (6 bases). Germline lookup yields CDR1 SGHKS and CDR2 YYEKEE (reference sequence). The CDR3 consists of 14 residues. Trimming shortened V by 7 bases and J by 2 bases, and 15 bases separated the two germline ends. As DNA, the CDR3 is TGTGCCAGCTGGACGTATGGGGGGCAAGAGACCCAGTACTTC. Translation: CASWTYGGQETQYF.

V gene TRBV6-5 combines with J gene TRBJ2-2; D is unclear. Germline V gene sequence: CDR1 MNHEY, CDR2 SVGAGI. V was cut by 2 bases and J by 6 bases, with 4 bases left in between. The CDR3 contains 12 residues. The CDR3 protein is CASSYGAGELFF. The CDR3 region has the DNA TGTGCCAGCAGTTACGGGGCCGGGGAGCTGTTTTTT.

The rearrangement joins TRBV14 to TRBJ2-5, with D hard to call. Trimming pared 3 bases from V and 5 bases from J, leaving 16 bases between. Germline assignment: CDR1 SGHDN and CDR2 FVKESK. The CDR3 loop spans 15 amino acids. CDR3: CASSQIGELGETQYF. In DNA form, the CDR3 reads TGTGCCAGCAGCCAGATAGGAGAGTTGGGGGAGACCCAGTACTTC.

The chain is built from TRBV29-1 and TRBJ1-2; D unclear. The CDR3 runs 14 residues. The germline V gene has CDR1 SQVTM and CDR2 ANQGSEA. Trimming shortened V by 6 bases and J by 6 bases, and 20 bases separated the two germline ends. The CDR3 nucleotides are TGCAGCGTAATGGACCGGACGGTTTTGAATGGCTACACCTTC. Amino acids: CSVMDRTVLNGYTF.